Described below is a single T cell receptor beta chain sequence and its context. There are 17 residues in the CDR3. The germline CDR1 and CDR2 sequences are KGHSH and LQKENI. Trimming took 3 bases from V and 8 from J; bases not matched to a gene: 15. The protocol was immunoSEQ multiplex PCR, while the TCRdb copy is restricted to in-frame clones and leaves out a portion. Counted here are around 140,000 clones, approximately 88% occurring once; the ten biggest clones make up under 13%. These data come from a study of blood T cell repertoires in COVID-19. The wider study: Material from acute and convalescent COVID-19 was sourced from the United States, Italy and Spain. In each case, the material was cDNA or gDNA derived from T cells, B-cell-depleted T cells, or PBMCs.

The sequenced sample consisted of peripheral blood. V gene TRBV18 combines with J gene TRBJ2-1, with 8 bases aligning to TRBD2. This receptor was taken from a man aged 45 to 65 with acute or convalescent COVID-19. The CDR3 coding sequence is TGTGCCAGCTCACCCAGTCAGGTGGCGGGGGGTTCCGATGAGCAGTTCTTC. Translated, it gives CASSPSQVAGGSDEQFF.